The 16 T cell receptor beta chains in this list originate from one sample, sequenced in a study of radiotherapy plus CTLA-4 blockade in lung cancer. Measured with immunoSEQ multiplex PCR; TCRdb has only the in-frame clones, and not every one. The sample lists tens of thousands of clones, 70% to 90% occurring once. The sample in question was peripheral blood, obtained from a patient treated with radiotherapy plus ipilimumab. The receptors were gathered from a human donor with non-small cell lung cancer that progressed on radiotherapy plus ipilimumab.

V is TRBV4-1 and J is TRBJ1-4, with D possibly being TRBD1 (6 bases). Germline V gene lookup returns CDR1 MGHRA and CDR2 YSYEKL. The CDR3 totals 15 residues. With 6 bases removed from V and 2 bases from J, the gap between germline ends came to 13 bases. CDR3: CASSNQGSTNEKLFF. CDR3 nucleotide sequence: TGCGCCAGCAGTAACCAGGGGTCCACTAATGAAAAACTGTTTTTT.

This clone was seen more than once but under ten times. V usage is TRBV19 and J usage is TRBJ2-7, with TRBD1 matching over 12 bases. The V segment lost 10 bases and the J segment 2 bases; nucleotides outside the gene matches: 15. The CDR3 runs to 17 residues. CDR1 and CDR2 (germline): LNHDA, SQIVND (reference sequence). CDR3 nucleotide sequence: TGTGCCACTACGAGGGGGACAGGGGGCCGTGGAGCCTACGAGCAGTACTTC. Protein: CATTRGTGGRGAYEQYF.

This clone was seen only once. The chain links TRBV7-3 to TRBJ2-3, with 15 bases fitting TRBD2. The CDR3 covers 15 residues. Unmatched junction bases numbered 3, after V lost 5 bases and J lost 6 bases. Germline CDR1 and CDR2: SGHTA and FQGTGA. The CDR3 is CASSTGTSGRDTQYF. CDR3 DNA sequence: TGTGCCAGCAGCACCGGGACTAGCGGGAGGGATACGCAGTATTTT.

This rearrangement joins TRBV6-1 to TRBJ2-7, with D perhaps given as TRBD1 or TRBD2 (7 bases each). The CDR3 is made up of 15 amino acids. Germline V CDR1 and CDR2: MNHNS, SASEGT. The ends were cut back, 3 bases at V and 5 bases at J, with 17 bases in the middle. The CDR3 DNA reads as TGTGCCAGCAGTGAGACACAGGGGAGGGTGGACGAGCAGTACTTC. Its protein product is CASSETQGRVDEQYF.

V and J are TRBV7-9 and TRBJ1-6; a weak D match, TRBD1 (6 bases). The CDR3 covers 15 residues. The germline V and J ends were trimmed by 3 bases and 9 bases, with 15 bases remaining between them. Germline-derived CDR1 and CDR2 are SEHNR and FQNEAQ (reference sequence). The CDR3 DNA sequence: TGTGCCAGCAGCTTGGGGGGCGCGTTGGGTTCACCCCTCCACTTT. It codes for CASSLGGALGSPLHF.

This clone was seen a single time. V gene TRBV2 combines with J gene TRBJ2-7; D may be TRBD2 (6 bases). Per the germline V gene, CDR1 is SNHLY and CDR2 is FYNNEI. The CDR3 is 13 residues long. Trimming stripped 10 bases from V and 0 bases from J, with 13 bases between. The CDR3 DNA reads as TGTGCCACTTCCCGGGACTCCTCCTACGAGCAGTACTTC. Its protein product is CATSRDSSYEQYF.

V is TRBV4-2 and J is TRBJ1-5, with D possibly TRBD1 on 6 matching bases. The CDR3 spans 17 residues. The germline V gene has CDR1 LGHNA and CDR2 YNFKEQ. Trimming pared 0 bases from V and 1 base from J, leaving 13 bases between. The CDR3 here is CASSQEGHPGSNQPQHF. DNA for the CDR3: TGTGCCAGCAGCCAAGAGGGACACCCAGGCAGCAATCAGCCCCAGCATTTT.

The chain carries TRBV2 and TRBJ2-3; TRBD2 matches 8 bases. Per germline, CDR1 SNHLY and CDR2 FYNNEI. V shed 4 bases and J 3 bases; nucleotides not matched to a gene: 6. The CDR3 length is 15 residues. CDR3 loop: CASSGTSLRTDTQYF. The CDR3 region has the DNA TGTGCCAGCAGTGGGACTAGCTTAAGGACAGATACGCAGTATTTT.

The chain combines TRBV11-2 with TRBJ1-3; 8 positions match TRBD1. The junction had 6 bases not matched to a gene; V was cut back by 5 bases and J by 6 bases. Germline CDR1 SGHAT, CDR2 FQNNGV. This CDR3 is 14 amino acids long. CDR3 nucleotide sequence: TGTGCCAGCAGCGCTAGACAGGGGTTAAACACCATATATTTT. Protein: CASSARQGLNTIYF.

The chain links TRBV4-1 to TRBJ2-1; 7 bases are a match to TRBD2. The CDR3 sequence is 16 residues long. Trimming at V came to 2 bases and at J to 7 bases, leaving 11 bases not matched to a gene. The germline V gene encodes CDR1 MGHRA and CDR2 YSYEKL. CDR3: CASSQLGGSVGNEQFF. CDR3 nucleotide sequence: TGCGCCAGCAGCCAACTCGGCGGGAGTGTTGGGAATGAGCAGTTCTTC.

The chain uses TRBV5-4 and TRBJ2-3; no definite D call. CDR3 size: 15 residues. Germline CDR1 SGHNT, CDR2 YYREEE (reference sequence). Trimming shortened V by 4 bases and J by 1 base, and 13 bases separated the two germline ends. The CDR3 DNA reads TGTGCCAGCAGCCCCGGTATGAGCGGCACAGATACGCAGTATTTT. It is translated as CASSPGMSGTDTQYF.

V and J are TRBV7-9 and TRBJ2-3; D is possibly TRBD2 (7 bases). Between the trimmed V and J ends, which lost 5 bases and 2 bases, there was a span of 20 bases. CDR3 size: 17 residues. Germline loops: CDR1 SEHNR, CDR2 FQNEAQ (reference sequence). The CDR3 here is CASSARGLPPFTDTQYF. The CDR3 DNA sequence: TGTGCCAGCAGCGCCAGGGGACTACCACCCTTCACAGATACGCAGTATTTT.

This clone was picked up a small number of times. The chain combines TRBV6-1 with TRBJ1-1, with no clear D. Germline lookup yields CDR1 MNHNS and CDR2 SASEGT. V was trimmed by 5 bases and J by 1 base, leaving 11 bases between them. This CDR3 has 14 residues. The CDR3 reads CASSFEGWNTEAFF. The CDR3 DNA sequence: TGTGCCAGCAGTTTTGAGGGATGGAACACTGAAGCTTTCTTT.

This chain links TRBV25-1 with TRBJ2-7; D might be TRBD1 (6 bases). Germline CDR1 is MGHDK and CDR2 is SYGVNS. The CDR3 is 15 residues long. Trimming shortened V by 0 bases and J by 0 bases, and 9 bases separated the two germline ends. This chain's CDR3 is CASSEYRGSSYEQYF. The CDR3 bases are TGTGCCAGCAGTGAATATAGGGGGAGCTCCTACGAGCAGTACTTC.

Only one count was recorded for this clone. The chain uses TRBV29-1 and TRBJ2-7; 12 positions match TRBD1. The CDR3 is 14 residues long. Trimming at V came to 4 bases and at J to 4 bases, leaving 5 bases not matched to a gene. CDR1 SQVTM and CDR2 ANQGSEA come from the germline V gene. CDR3 coding DNA: TGCAGCGTTGGAACGGGACAGGGGGCTTACGAGCAGTACTTC. The encoded protein is CSVGTGQGAYEQYF.

J is TRBJ1-2 and V is TRBV29-1; TRBD1 matches 7 bases. This CDR3 has 12 amino acids. The ends lost 4 bases at V and 1 base at J; junction bases unmatched: 0. The V gene's germline CDR1 is SQVTM and CDR2 ANQGSEA. This CDR3 reads CSVGQGNYGYTF. The DNA for the CDR3 is TGCAGCGTTGGACAGGGTAACTATGGCTACACCTTC.